What follows is one TCR beta chain and its context. Seattle cases were enrolled at active infection and followed longitudinally. Germline V gives CDR1 SGDLS, CDR2 YYNGEE. Trimming took 3 bases from V and 4 from J; bases not matched to a gene: 15. This CDR3 has 17 amino acids. This record comes from a study of blood T cell repertoires in COVID-19. Only in-frame clones appear in the TCRdb table, and some are missing; sequencing was by immunoSEQ multiplex PCR. The data contain about 250,000 clones, over 75% of them singletons. The TCR comes from a human donor with COVID-19, enrolled during active disease. The donor label of this sample is uncertain. Specimen: peripheral blood. The V and J genes are TRBV9 and TRBJ1-1; 7 bases align to TRBD1. The CDR3 loop reads CASSADLVGDRVTEAFF. CDR3 DNA sequence: TGTGCCAGCAGCGCCGATCTGGTCGGTGACAGGGTCACTGAAGCTTTCTTT. Supplemented by reference TRBV9 and TRBJ1-1, the full variable domain reads DSGVTQTPKHLITATGQRVTLRCSPRSGDLSVYWYQQSLDQGLQFLIQYYNGEERAKGNILERFSAQQFPDLHSELNLSSLELGDSALYFCASSADLVGDRVTEAFFGQGTRLTVV.